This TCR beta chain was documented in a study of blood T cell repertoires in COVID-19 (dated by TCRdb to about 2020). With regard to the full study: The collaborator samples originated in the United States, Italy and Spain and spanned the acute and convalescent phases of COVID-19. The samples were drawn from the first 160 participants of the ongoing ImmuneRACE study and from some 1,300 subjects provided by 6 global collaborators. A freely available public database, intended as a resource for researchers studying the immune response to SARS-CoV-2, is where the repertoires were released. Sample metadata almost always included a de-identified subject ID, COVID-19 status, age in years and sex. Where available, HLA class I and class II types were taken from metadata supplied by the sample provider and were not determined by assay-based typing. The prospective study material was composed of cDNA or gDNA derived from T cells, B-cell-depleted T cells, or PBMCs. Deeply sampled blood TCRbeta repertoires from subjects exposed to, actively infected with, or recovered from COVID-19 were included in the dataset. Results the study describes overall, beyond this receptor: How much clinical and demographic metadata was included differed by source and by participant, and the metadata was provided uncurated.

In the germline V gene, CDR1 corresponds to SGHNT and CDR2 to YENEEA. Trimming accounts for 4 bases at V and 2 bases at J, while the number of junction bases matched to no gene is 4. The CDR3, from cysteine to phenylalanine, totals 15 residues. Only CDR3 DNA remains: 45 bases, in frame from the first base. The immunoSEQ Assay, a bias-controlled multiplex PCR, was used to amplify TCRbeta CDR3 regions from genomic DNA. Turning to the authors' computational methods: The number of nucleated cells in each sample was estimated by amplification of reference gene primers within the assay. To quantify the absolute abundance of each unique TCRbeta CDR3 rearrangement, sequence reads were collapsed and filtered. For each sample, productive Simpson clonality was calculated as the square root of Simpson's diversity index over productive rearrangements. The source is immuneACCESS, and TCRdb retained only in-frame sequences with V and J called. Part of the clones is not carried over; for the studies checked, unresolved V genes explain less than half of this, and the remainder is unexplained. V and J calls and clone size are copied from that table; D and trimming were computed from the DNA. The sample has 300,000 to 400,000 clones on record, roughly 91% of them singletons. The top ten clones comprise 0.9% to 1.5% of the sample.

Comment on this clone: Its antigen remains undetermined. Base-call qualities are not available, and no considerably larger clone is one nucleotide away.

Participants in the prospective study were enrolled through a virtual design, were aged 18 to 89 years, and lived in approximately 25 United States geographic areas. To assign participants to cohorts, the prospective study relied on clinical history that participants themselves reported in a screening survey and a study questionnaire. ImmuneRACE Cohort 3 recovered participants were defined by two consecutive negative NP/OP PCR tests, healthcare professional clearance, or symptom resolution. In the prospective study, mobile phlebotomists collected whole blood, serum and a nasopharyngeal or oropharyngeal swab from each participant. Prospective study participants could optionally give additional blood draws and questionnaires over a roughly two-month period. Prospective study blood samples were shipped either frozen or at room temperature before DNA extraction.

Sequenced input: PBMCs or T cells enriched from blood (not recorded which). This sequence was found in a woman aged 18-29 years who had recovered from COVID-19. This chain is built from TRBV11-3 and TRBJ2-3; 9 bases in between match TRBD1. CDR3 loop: CASSSGTGYTDTQYF. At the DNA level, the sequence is TGTGCCAGCAGCTCCGGGACAGGGTACACAGATACGCAGTATTTT.